This T cell receptor (beta chain) was recorded in a study of cytotoxic CD8 clonotypes in ibrutinib-treated CLL. General study results and limits: Sampling times differed between sustained-remission and progressing patients. T-cell clonality at baseline went above that of age-matched healthy donors and rose and fell with circulating CD8+ T-cell counts.

Profiled with immunoSEQ multiplex PCR; TCRdb holds only in-frame clones, not every one. The sample records about 50,000 clones, over 65% being singletons. Worth noting for this clone: Its target is not known.

Trimming stripped 9 bases from V and 8 bases from J, with 16 bases between. The CDR3 has 13 amino acids. Germline V gene data show CDR1 as LNHDA and CDR2 as SQIVND (reference sequence). This sequence joins TRBV19 and TRBJ1-4, with D possibly TRBD1 on 6 matching bases. The sample in question was PBMCs, obtained after 24 months of ibrutinib treatment. This clonotype originated in a human donor with chronic lymphocytic leukemia. In nucleotides, the CDR3 is TGTGCCAGCCAAGGGGGTGTGGTGGAAAAACTGTTTTTT. Its translation is CASQGGVVEKLFF.